Given below is one T cell receptor (beta chain) in context. This specimen belongs to a study of radiotherapy plus CTLA-4 blockade in lung cancer. Method: immunoSEQ multiplex PCR; TCRdb's copy keeps in-frame clones and lacks some. The repertoire holds tens of thousands of clones, with roughly 86% as singletons. The CDR3 loop spans 15 amino acids. The V gene lost 6 bases and the J gene lost 6 bases, with 19 bases spanning the gap. Germline CDR1 SGHTA, CDR2 FQGNSA. Sequenced material: peripheral blood, taken from a patient treated with radiotherapy plus ipilimumab. V and J are TRBV7-2 and TRBJ2-3, with D possibly being TRBD2 (7 bases). The receptor's source is a human donor with non-small cell lung cancer whose response to radiotherapy plus ipilimumab could not be evaluated. The CDR3 region is CASREPQAGADTQYF. CDR3 nucleotides: TGTGCCAGCAGAGAACCGCAGGCGGGGGCGGATACGCAGTATTTT. Full variable domain (remainder filled in from reference TRBV7-2 and TRBJ2-3): GAGVSQSPSNKVTEKGKDVELRCDPISGHTALYWYRQSLGQGLEFLIYFQGNSAPDKSGLPSDRFSAERTGGSVSTLTIQRTQQEDSAVYLCASREPQAGADTQYFGPGTRLTVL.